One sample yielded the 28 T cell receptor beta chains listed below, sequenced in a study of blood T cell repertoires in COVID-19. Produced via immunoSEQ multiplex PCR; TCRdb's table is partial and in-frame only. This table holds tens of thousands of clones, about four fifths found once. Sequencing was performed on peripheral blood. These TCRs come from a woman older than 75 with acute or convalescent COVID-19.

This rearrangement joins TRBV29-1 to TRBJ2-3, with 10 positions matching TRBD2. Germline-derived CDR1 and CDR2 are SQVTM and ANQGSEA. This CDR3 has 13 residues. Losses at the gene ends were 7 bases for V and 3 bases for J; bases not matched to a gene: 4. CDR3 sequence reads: CSGVAGGTDTQYF. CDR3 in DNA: TGCAGCGGGGTAGCGGGAGGTACAGATACGCAGTATTTT.

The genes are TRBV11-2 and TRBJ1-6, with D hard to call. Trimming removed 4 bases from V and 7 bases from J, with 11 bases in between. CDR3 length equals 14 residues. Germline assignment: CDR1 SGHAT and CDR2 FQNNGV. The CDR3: CASSSSFRNSPLHF. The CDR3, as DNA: TGTGCCAGCAGCTCTTCCTTTCGGAATTCACCCCTCCACTTT.

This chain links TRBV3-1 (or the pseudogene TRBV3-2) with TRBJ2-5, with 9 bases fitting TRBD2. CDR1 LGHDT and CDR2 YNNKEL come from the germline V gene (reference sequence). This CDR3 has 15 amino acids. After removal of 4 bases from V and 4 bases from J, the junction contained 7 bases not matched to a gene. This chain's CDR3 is CASSLPGLAAETQYF. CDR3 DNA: TGTGCCAGCAGCCTTCCGGGACTAGCTGCAGAGACCCAGTACTTC.

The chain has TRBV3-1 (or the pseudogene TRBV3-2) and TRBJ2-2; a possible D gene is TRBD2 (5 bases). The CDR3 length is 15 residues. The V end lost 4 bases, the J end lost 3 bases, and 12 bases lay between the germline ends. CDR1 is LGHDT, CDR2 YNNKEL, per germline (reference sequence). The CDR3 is CASSLGVGDTGELFF. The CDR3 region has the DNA TGTGCCAGCAGCCTCGGAGTGGGAGACACCGGGGAGCTGTTTTTT.

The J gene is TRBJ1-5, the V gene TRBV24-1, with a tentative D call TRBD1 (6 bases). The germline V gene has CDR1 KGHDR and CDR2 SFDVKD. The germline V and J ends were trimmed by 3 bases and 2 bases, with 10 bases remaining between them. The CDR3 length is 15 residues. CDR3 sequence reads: CATSDGGVGNQPQHF. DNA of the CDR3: TGTGCCACCAGTGATGGGGGCGTAGGCAATCAGCCCCAGCATTTT.

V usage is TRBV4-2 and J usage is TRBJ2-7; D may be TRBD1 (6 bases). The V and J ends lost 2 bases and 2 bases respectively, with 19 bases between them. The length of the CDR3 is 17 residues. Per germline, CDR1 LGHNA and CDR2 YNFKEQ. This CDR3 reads CASSQRTGLWGTYEQYF. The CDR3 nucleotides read TGTGCCAGCAGCCAACGCACAGGGCTATGGGGGACCTACGAGCAGTACTTC.

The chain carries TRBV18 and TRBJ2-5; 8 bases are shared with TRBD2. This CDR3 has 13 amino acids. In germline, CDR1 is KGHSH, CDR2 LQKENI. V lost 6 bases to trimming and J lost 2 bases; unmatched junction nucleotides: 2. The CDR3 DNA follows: TGTGCCAGCTCCGGGGGGGCACAAGAGACCCAGTACTTC. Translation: CASSGGAQETQYF.

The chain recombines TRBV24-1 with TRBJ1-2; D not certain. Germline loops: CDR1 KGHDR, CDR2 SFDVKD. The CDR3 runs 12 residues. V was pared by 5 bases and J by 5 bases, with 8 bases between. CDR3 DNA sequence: TGTGCCACCAGTGGCGGGTCTTATGGCTACACCTTC. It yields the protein CATSGGSYGYTF.

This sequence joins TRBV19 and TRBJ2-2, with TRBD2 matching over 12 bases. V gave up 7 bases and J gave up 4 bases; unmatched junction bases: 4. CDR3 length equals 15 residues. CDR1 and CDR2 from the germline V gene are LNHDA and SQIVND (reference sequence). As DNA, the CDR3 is TGTGCCAGTATAGGACTAGCGGGATCCACCGGGGAGCTGTTTTTT. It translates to CASIGLAGSTGELFF. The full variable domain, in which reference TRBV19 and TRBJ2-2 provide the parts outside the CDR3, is DGGITQSPKYLFRKEGQNVTLSCEQNLNHDAMYWYRQDPGQGLRLIYYSQIVNDFQKGDIAEGYSVSREKKESFPLTVTSAQKNPTAFYLCASIGLAGSTGELFFGEGSRLTVL.

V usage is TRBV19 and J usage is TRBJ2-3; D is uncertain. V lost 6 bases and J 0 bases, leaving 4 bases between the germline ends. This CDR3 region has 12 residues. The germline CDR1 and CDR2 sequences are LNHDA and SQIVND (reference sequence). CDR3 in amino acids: CASSVSTDTQYF. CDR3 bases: TGTGCCAGTAGCGTGAGCACAGATACGCAGTATTTT. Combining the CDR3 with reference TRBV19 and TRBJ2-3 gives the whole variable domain DGGITQSPKYLFRKEGQNVTLSCEQNLNHDAMYWYRQDPGQGLRLIYYSQIVNDFQKGDIAEGYSVSREKKESFPLTVTSAQKNPTAFYLCASSVSTDTQYFGPGTRLTVL.

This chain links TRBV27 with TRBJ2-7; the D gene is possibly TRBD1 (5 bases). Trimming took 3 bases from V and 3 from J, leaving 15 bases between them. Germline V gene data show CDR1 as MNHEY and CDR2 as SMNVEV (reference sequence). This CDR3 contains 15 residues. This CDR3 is CASSLTQGFLYEQYF. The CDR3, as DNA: TGTGCCAGCAGTTTGACCCAGGGTTTCCTCTACGAGCAGTACTTC.

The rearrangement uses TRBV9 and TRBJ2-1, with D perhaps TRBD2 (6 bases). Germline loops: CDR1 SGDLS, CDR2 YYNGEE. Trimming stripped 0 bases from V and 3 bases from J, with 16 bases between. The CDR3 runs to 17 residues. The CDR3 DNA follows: TGTGCCAGCAGCGTAGGTTTGATGGCTAGCGACTACAATGAGCAGTTCTTC. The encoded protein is CASSVGLMASDYNEQFF. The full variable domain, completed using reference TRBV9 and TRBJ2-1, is DSGVTQTPKHLITATGQRVTLRCSPRSGDLSVYWYQQSLDQGLQFLIQYYNGEERAKGNILERFSAQQFPDLHSELNLSSLELGDSALYFCASSVGLMASDYNEQFFGPGTRLTVL.

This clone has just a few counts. As DNA, the CDR3 is TGTGCCAGCAGCGTACCTTGGGGGACTAGTCGCCCGGTAGCCCCCCTCTACGAGCAGTACTTC. Translation gives CASSVPWGTSRPVAPLYEQYF. This chain links TRBV9 with TRBJ2-7; 8 nucleotides agree with TRBD2. CDR1 and CDR2 from the germline V gene are SGDLS and YYNGEE. This CDR3 comprises 21 residues. Trimming cost V 1 base and J 3 bases; bases outside gene matches: 24.

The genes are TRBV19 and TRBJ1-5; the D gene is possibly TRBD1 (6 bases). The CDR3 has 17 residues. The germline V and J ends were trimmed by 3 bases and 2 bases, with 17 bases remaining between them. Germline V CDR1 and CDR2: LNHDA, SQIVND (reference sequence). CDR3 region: CASSMGAAMGGNQPQHF. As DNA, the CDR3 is TGTGCCAGTAGTATGGGGGCTGCCATGGGGGGCAATCAGCCCCAGCATTTT.

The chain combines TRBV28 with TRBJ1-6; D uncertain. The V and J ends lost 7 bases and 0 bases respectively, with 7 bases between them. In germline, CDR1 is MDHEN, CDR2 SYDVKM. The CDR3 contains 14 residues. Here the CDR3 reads CASIFSSYNSPLHF. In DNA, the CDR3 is TGTGCCAGCATTTTCAGCTCCTATAATTCACCCCTCCACTTT.

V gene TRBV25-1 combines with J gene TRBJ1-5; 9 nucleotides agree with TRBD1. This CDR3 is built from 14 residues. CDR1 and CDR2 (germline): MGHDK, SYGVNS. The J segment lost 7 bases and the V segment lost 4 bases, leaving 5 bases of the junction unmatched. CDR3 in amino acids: CASSGTGDLQPQHF. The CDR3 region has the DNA TGTGCCAGCAGTGGGACAGGGGATTTACAGCCCCAGCATTTT.

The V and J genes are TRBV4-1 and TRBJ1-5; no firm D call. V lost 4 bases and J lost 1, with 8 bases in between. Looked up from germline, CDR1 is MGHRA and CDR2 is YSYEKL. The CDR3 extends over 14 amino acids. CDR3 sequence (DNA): TGCGCCAGCAGCCGTTCGGGGAGCAATCAGCCCCAGCATTTT. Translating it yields CASSRSGSNQPQHF.

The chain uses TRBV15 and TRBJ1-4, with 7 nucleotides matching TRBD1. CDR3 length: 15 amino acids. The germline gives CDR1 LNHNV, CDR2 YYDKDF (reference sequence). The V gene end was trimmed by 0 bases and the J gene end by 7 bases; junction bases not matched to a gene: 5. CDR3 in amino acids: CATSRDQGGGEKLFF. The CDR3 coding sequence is TGTGCCACCAGCAGAGATCAGGGGGGAGGTGAAAAACTGTTTTTT.

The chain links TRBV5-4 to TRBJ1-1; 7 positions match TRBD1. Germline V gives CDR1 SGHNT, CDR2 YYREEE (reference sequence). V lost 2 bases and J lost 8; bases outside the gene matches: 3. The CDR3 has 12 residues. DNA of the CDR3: TGTGCCAGCAGCTTTCCGACAGGGGAAGCTTTCTTT. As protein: CASSFPTGEAFF.

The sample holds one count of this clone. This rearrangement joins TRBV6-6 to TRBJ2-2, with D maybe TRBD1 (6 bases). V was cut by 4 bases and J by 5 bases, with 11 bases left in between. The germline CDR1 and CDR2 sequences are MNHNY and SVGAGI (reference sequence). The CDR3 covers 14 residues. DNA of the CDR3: TGTGCCAGCAGTTTGGGGGCGCAAACCGGGGAGCTGTTTTTT. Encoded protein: CASSLGAQTGELFF.

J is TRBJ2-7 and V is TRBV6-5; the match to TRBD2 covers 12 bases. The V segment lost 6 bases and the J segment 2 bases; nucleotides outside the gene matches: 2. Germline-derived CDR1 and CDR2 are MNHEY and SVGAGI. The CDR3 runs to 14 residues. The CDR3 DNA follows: TGTGCCAGCAGGACTAGCGGGGGTCCCTACGAGCAGTACTTC. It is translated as CASRTSGGPYEQYF.

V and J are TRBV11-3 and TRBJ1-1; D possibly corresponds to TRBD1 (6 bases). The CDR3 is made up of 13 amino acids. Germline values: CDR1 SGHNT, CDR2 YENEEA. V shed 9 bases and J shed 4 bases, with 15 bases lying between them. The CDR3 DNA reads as TGTGCCAGTAGTAGGGGGACTAGCACTGAAGCTTTCTTT. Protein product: CASSRGTSTEAFF.

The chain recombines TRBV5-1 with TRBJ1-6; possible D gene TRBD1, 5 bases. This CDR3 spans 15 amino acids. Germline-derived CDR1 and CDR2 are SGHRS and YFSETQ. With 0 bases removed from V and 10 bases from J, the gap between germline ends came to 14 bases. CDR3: CASSLEAGGGSPLHF. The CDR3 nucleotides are TGCGCCAGCAGCTTGGAAGCGGGGGGGGGATCACCCCTCCACTTT. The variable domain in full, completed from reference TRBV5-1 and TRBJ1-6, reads KAGVTQTPRYLIKTRGQQVTLSCSPISGHRSVSWYQQTPGQGLQFLFEYFSETQRNKGNFPGRFSGRQFSNSRSEMNVSTLELGDSALYLCASSLEAGGGSPLHFGNGTRLTVT.

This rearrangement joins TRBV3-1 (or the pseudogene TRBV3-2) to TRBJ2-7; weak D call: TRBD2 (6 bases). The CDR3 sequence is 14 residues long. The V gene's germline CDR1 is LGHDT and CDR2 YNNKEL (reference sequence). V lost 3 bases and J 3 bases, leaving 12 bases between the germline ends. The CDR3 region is CASSQGGRYYEQYF. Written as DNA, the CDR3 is TGTGCCAGCAGCCAGGGGGGACGATACTACGAGCAGTACTTC.

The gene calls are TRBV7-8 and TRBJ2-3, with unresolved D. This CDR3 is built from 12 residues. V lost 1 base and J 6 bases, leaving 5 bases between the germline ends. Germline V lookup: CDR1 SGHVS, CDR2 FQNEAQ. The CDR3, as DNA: TGTGCCAGCAGCTTAGATCGGGATACGCAGTATTTT. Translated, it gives CASSLDRDTQYF.

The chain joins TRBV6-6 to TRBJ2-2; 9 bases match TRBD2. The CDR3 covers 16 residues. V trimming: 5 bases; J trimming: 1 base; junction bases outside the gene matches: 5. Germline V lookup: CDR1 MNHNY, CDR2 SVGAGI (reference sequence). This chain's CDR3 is CASSLRLAENTGELFF. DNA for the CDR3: TGTGCCAGCAGTCTCAGACTAGCGGAGAACACCGGGGAGCTGTTTTTT.

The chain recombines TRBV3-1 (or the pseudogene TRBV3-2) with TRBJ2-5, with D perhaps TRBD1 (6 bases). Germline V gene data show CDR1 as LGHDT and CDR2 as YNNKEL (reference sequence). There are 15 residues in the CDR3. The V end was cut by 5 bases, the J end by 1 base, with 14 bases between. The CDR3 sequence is CASSSDRIFQETQYF. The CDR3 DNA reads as TGTGCCAGCAGCTCCGACAGGATCTTCCAAGAGACCCAGTACTTC.

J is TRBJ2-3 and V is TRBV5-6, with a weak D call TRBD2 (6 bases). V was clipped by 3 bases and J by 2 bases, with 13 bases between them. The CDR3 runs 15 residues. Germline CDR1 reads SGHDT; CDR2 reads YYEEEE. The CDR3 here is CASSSSRGPTDTQYF. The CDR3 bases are TGTGCCAGCAGCTCTTCGCGGGGCCCCACAGATACGCAGTATTTT. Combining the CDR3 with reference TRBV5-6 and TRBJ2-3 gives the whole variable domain DAGVTQSPTHLIKTRGQQVTLRCSPKSGHDTVSWYQQALGQGPQFIFQYYEEEERQRGNFPDRFSGHQFPNYSSELNVNALLLGDSALYLCASSSSRGPTDTQYFGPGTRLTVL.